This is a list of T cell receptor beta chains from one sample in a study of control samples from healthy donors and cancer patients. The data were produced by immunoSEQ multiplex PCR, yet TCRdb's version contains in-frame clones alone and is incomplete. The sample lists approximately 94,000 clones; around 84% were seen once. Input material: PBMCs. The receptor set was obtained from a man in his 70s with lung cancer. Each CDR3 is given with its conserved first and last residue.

CDR3 protein: CASSSPDSVNYGYTF
V gene: TRBV6-6
CDR3 length: 15
J gene: TRBJ1-2

CDR3 protein: CASSTRQGRGNQPQHF
V gene: TRBV19
CDR3 length: 16
J gene: TRBJ1-5

CDR3 protein: CASSLRAGTGDGYTF
V gene: TRBV7-6
CDR3 length: 15
J gene: TRBJ1-2

CDR3 protein: CASSLAMNTEAFF
V gene: TRBV7-3
CDR3 length: 13
J gene: TRBJ1-1

CDR3 protein: CASSKVIKGGYGYTF
V gene: TRBV21-1
CDR3 length: 15
J gene: TRBJ1-2

CDR3 protein: CASSEVGNEKLFF
V gene: TRBV6-1
CDR3 length: 13
J gene: TRBJ1-4

CDR3 protein: CASSLERGSQPQHF
V gene: TRBV28
CDR3 length: 14
J gene: TRBJ1-5

CDR3 protein: CAWSVLGNTEAFF
V gene: TRBV30
CDR3 length: 13
J gene: TRBJ1-1

CDR3 protein: CASSPRLAGGLFRSYEQYF
V gene: TRBV18
CDR3 length: 19
J gene: TRBJ2-7

CDR3 protein: CASSPRSGLQVGYTF
V gene: TRBV18
CDR3 length: 15
J gene: TRBJ1-2

CDR3 protein: CASSLRGGIEKLFF
V gene: TRBV6-5
CDR3 length: 14
J gene: TRBJ1-4

CDR3 protein: CASSELGERGELFF
V gene: TRBV10-2
CDR3 length: 14
J gene: TRBJ2-2

CDR3 protein: CASSLVVLASVNTEAFF
V gene: TRBV5-1
CDR3 length: 17
J gene: TRBJ1-1

CDR3 protein: CASSIGTATDTQYF
V gene: TRBV19
CDR3 length: 14
J gene: TRBJ2-3

CDR3 protein: CASSQETGDISPLHF
V gene: TRBV4-2
CDR3 length: 15
J gene: TRBJ1-6

CDR3 protein: CASSFTGGATGELFF
V gene: TRBV7-3
CDR3 length: 15
J gene: TRBJ2-2

CDR3 protein: CASSELGHRGNEQFF
V gene: TRBV2
CDR3 length: 15
J gene: TRBJ2-1

CDR3 protein: CASRDRTGNQPQHF
V gene: TRBV19
CDR3 length: 14
J gene: TRBJ1-5

CDR3 protein: CASSVPRDQPQHF
V gene: TRBV6-5
CDR3 length: 13
J gene: TRBJ1-5

CDR3 protein: CASSPRVVETQYF
V gene: TRBV10-2
CDR3 length: 13
J gene: TRBJ2-5

CDR3 protein: CASGEAAGTSGTQYF
V gene: TRBV5-1
CDR3 length: 15
J gene: TRBJ2-5

CDR3 protein: CASSVGDYQETQYF
V gene: TRBV9
CDR3 length: 14
J gene: TRBJ2-5

CDR3 protein: CASSQDYGGASTDTQYF
V gene: TRBV3-1/TRBV3-2
CDR3 length: 17
J gene: TRBJ2-3

CDR3 protein: CASSVDTNEKLFF
V gene: TRBV9
CDR3 length: 13
J gene: TRBJ1-4

CDR3 protein: CASRAGLGTNEKLFF
V gene: TRBV9
CDR3 length: 15
J gene: TRBJ1-4

CDR3 protein: CASSLAGGGQNIQYF
V gene: TRBV5-1
CDR3 length: 15
J gene: TRBJ2-4

CDR3 protein: CASSLVYRGESMNTEAFF
V gene: TRBV5-1
CDR3 length: 18
J gene: TRBJ1-1

CDR3 protein: CASSAQTGHGSGYTF
V gene: TRBV9
CDR3 length: 15
J gene: TRBJ1-2

CDR3 protein: CASSRILGDNEQFF
V gene: TRBV7-3
CDR3 length: 14
J gene: TRBJ2-1

CDR3 protein: CASSAGGGRGVLGDTQYF
V gene: TRBV9
CDR3 length: 18
J gene: TRBJ2-3

CDR3 protein: CASSSGRNSGNTIYF
V gene: TRBV5-1
CDR3 length: 15
J gene: TRBJ1-3